The 26 T cell receptor beta chains presented below share a single source sample, sequenced in a study of blood T cell repertoires in COVID-19. Generated by immunoSEQ multiplex PCR, the TCRdb table keeps only in-frame clones and is missing some. The table lists 7,500 to 10,000 clones, roughly 79% of them singletons. Sequenced material: peripheral blood. These receptors all stem from a human donor in a cohort sampled during active COVID-19.

The V call is TRBV9, the J call TRBJ2-5; TRBD1 agrees at 7 bases. The germline V gene has CDR1 SGDLS and CDR2 YYNGEE. This CDR3 region has 14 residues. With 4 bases clipped from V and 0 bases from J, the junction kept 3 bases outside the gene matches. CDR3 amino acids: CASSQTGYQETQYF. The CDR3 coding sequence is TGTGCCAGCAGCCAGACAGGGTACCAAGAGACCCAGTACTTC.

The chain is built from TRBV7-2 and TRBJ2-6, with D maybe TRBD2 (7 bases). The CDR3 totals 16 residues. Germline CDR1 reads SGHTA; CDR2 reads FQGNSA. Trimming stripped 6 bases from V and 3 bases from J, with 15 bases between. DNA of the CDR3: TGTGCCAGCAGTCGCACAGGGAGGGTTGGGGCCAACGTCCTGACTTTC. Protein sequence: CASSRTGRVGANVLTF.

Comment on this clone: Other nucleotide sequences in the sample specify the same CDR3. The CDR3 DNA follows: TGTGCCAGCAGCTTATTAGCGGGACAAGAGACCCAGTACTTC. This gives the protein CASSLLAGQETQYF. The chain combines TRBV7-6 with TRBJ2-5; 8 bases map to TRBD2. This CDR3 is built from 14 residues. The J segment lost 2 bases and the V segment lost 2 bases, leaving 1 base of the junction unmatched. Germline V lookup: CDR1 SGHVS, CDR2 FNYEAQ. Drawing the rest from reference TRBV7-6 and TRBJ2-5, the complete variable domain is GAGVSQSPRYKVTKRGQDVALRCDPISGHVSLYWYRQALGQGPEFLTYFNYEAQQDKSGLPNDRFSAERPEGSISTLTIQRTEQRDSAMYRCASSLLAGQETQYFGPGTRLLVL.

This clone appeared once. V is TRBV3-1 (or the pseudogene TRBV3-2) and J is TRBJ2-5; 8 bases match TRBD2. Germline CDR1 is LGHDT and CDR2 is YNNKEL (reference sequence). This CDR3 is 14 amino acids long. V lost 3 bases to trimming and J lost 5 bases; unmatched junction nucleotides: 5. CDR3 sequence: CASSQGLGAETQYF. The CDR3 DNA sequence: TGTGCCAGCAGCCAGGGACTAGGGGCGGAGACCCAGTACTTC.

The V call is TRBV6-1, the J call TRBJ1-4; D is ambiguous. Trimming cost V 2 bases and J 15 bases, with 13 bases left between them. This CDR3 spans 12 amino acids. Germline-derived CDR1 and CDR2 are MNHNS and SASEGT. CDR3 region: CASSEYGGLLFF. DNA of the CDR3: TGTGCCAGCAGTGAATATGGAGGGTTATTGTTTTTT.

This clone was observed a few times. This sequence joins TRBV2 and TRBJ1-5; D gene unclear. Trimming took 2 bases from V and 0 from J, leaving 8 bases between them. Germline loops: CDR1 SNHLY, CDR2 FYNNEI. The CDR3 length is 15 residues. The CDR3 loop reads CASSETAYSNQPQHF. In DNA, the CDR3 is TGTGCCAGCAGTGAAACAGCTTATAGCAATCAGCCCCAGCATTTT.

The gene calls are TRBV5-1 and TRBJ1-2; 7 bases line up with TRBD1. CDR3 length equals 14 residues. With 3 bases clipped from V and 3 bases from J, the junction kept 5 bases outside the gene matches. CDR1 and CDR2 from the germline V gene are SGHRS and YFSETQ. CDR3 in amino acids: CASSSYGQDYGYTF. The DNA for the CDR3 is TGCGCCAGCAGCTCCTACGGACAGGACTATGGCTACACCTTC.

CDR3 sequence: CASSLVISLTDTQYF. The CDR3 DNA follows: TGCGCCAGCAGCTTGGTTATTTCCTTAACAGATACGCAGTATTTT. This sequence joins TRBV5-1 and TRBJ2-3; the D is unclear. This CDR3 is built from 15 residues. V shed 0 bases and J shed 3 bases, with 11 bases lying between them. CDR1 is SGHRS and CDR2 is YFSETQ in the germline V gene.

The chain recombines TRBV6-6 with TRBJ1-6; D is ambiguous. The CDR3 covers 16 residues. In germline, CDR1 is MNHNY, CDR2 SVGAGI (reference sequence). V was cut by 0 bases and J by 8 bases, with 14 bases left in between. The CDR3 DNA sequence: TGTGCCAGCAGTTACTCGTCCGTAACAGAGCATTCACCCCTCCACTTT. Encoded protein: CASSYSSVTEHSPLHF.

This chain joins TRBV6-5 and TRBJ1-5; no firm D call. The germline CDR1 and CDR2 sequences are MNHEY and SVGAGI. Trimming stripped 5 bases from V and 6 bases from J, with 11 bases between. This CDR3 has 13 amino acids. The CDR3 loop reads CASSTSRSQPQHF. The CDR3 DNA reads TGTGCCAGCAGTACCTCGAGGTCTCAGCCCCAGCATTTT.

The gene calls are TRBV6-5 and TRBJ2-7, with D perhaps TRBD1 (5 bases). Germline lookup yields CDR1 MNHEY and CDR2 SVGAGI. V was cut by 4 bases and J by 6 bases, with 10 bases left in between. CDR3 length equals 12 residues. The CDR3 is CASSSQGVEQYF. CDR3 sequence (DNA): TGTGCCAGCAGTTCGCAAGGGGTCGAGCAGTACTTC.

The chain is built from TRBV7-9 and TRBJ1-5; 7 nucleotides match TRBD1. Trimming at V came to 6 bases and at J to 4 bases, leaving 9 bases not matched to a gene. There are 15 residues in the CDR3. From germline, CDR1 is SEHNR and CDR2 FQNEAQ (reference sequence). DNA of the CDR3: TGTGCCAGCAGTTGGGACAGTGGGTCAAATCAGCCCCAGCATTTT. Its translation: CASSWDSGSNQPQHF.

The V call is TRBV5-4, the J call TRBJ2-5, with D possibly TRBD1 on 5 matching bases. Trimming removed 0 bases from V and 4 bases from J, with 13 bases in between. The CDR3 consists of 15 residues. Germline V gives CDR1 SGHNT, CDR2 YYREEE (reference sequence). This CDR3 is CASSLAGAQGETQYF. The CDR3 coding sequence is TGTGCCAGCAGCTTGGCCGGTGCCCAGGGAGAGACCCAGTACTTC.

CDR3 region: CASSERTKTSGGDSYTQYF. The CDR3, as DNA: TGTGCCAGCAGCGAAAGGACTAAGACTAGCGGGGGAGATTCTTATACGCAGTATTTT. The rearrangement uses TRBV21-1 and TRBJ2-3; TRBD2 is the table's D call and was not checked against the DNA. TRBV21-1 counts as a pseudogene. This CDR3 has 19 amino acids.

The chain is built from TRBV19 and TRBJ1-5, with 7 nucleotides matching TRBD1. The CDR3 is 15 residues long. In germline, CDR1 is LNHDA, CDR2 SQIVND (reference sequence). After removal of 7 bases from V and 0 bases from J, the junction contained 6 bases not matched to a gene. CDR3 residues: CASTDYRGSNQPQHF. In DNA form, the CDR3 reads TGTGCCAGTACCGATTACAGGGGTAGCAATCAGCCCCAGCATTTT.

This chain links TRBV30 with TRBJ1-1; D gene uncertain. Trimming took 0 bases from V and 6 from J, leaving 8 bases between them. In germline, CDR1 is GTSNPN, CDR2 SVGIG (reference sequence). This CDR3 region has 12 residues. CDR3 bases: TGTGCCTGGAGTGTAGAGGAATCTGAAGCTTTCTTT. This gives the protein CAWSVEESEAFF. Full variable domain (remainder filled in from reference TRBV30 and TRBJ1-1): SQTIHQWPATLVQPVGSPLSLECTVEGTSNPNLYWYRQAAGRGLQLLFYSVGIGQISSEVPQNLSASRPQDRQFILSSKKLLLSDSGFYLCAWSVEESEAFFGQGTRLTVV.

The CDR3, as DNA: TGTGCCAGCAGTTCCGGGACAGGAGCCTCTGGGGCCAACGTCCTGACTTTC. As protein: CASSSGTGASGANVLTF. J is TRBJ2-6 and V is TRBV28; 8 nucleotides match TRBD1. From germline, CDR1 is MDHEN and CDR2 SYDVKM. This CDR3 contains 17 residues. Germline trimming cut 4 bases from V and 0 bases from J; bases unmatched to any gene: 5.

The table lists this clone with a few counts. The chain is built from TRBV19 and TRBJ1-3; perhaps TRBD1 as D (6 bases). V dropped 4 bases and J dropped 2 bases, with 12 bases sitting between them. Germline CDR1 reads LNHDA; CDR2 reads SQIVND (reference sequence). The CDR3 is made up of 15 amino acids. The CDR3 protein is CASSRQATTGNTIYF. The CDR3 nucleotides read TGTGCCAGTAGTAGACAGGCGACAACTGGAAACACCATATATTTT.

This clone was detected only once. The V gene is TRBV7-9, the J gene TRBJ2-7; TRBD1 might be the D (7 bases). V gave up 1 base and J gave up 12 bases, with 13 bases separating them. Germline assignment: CDR1 SEHNR and CDR2 FQNEAQ (reference sequence). There are 12 residues in the CDR3. The CDR3 sequence: CASSLGQGGRYF. CDR3 in DNA: TGTGCCAGCAGCTTAGGCCAGGGGGGTAGGTACTTC.

The V call is TRBV5-1, the J call TRBJ2-1; 8 bases align to TRBD1. Germline lookup yields CDR1 SGHRS and CDR2 YFSETQ. The length of the CDR3 is 15 residues. Unmatched junction bases numbered 5, after V lost 4 bases and J lost 2 bases. CDR3 sequence: CASSGGQVTYNEQFF. The CDR3 DNA follows: TGCGCCAGCAGCGGGGGACAGGTAACCTACAATGAGCAGTTCTTC.

The sample holds one count of this clone. V and J are TRBV3-1 (or the pseudogene TRBV3-2) and TRBJ2-7, with TRBD2 matching 13 bases. The V gene's germline CDR1 is LGHDT and CDR2 YNNKEL (reference sequence). V gave up 3 bases and J gave up 3 bases; unmatched junction bases: 5. There are 16 residues in the CDR3. This chain's CDR3 is CASSHTGTSGNYEQYF. The DNA for the CDR3 is TGTGCCAGCAGCCACACCGGGACTAGCGGGAACTACGAGCAGTACTTC.

The chain is built from TRBV5-8 and TRBJ1-6; possible D gene TRBD1, 6 bases. Germline CDR1 reads SGHTS; CDR2 reads YDEGEE. Trimming shortened V by 4 bases and J by 9 bases, and 11 bases separated the two germline ends. The CDR3 consists of 13 residues. Written as DNA, the CDR3 is TGTGCCAGCAGCACAGACAGGTTTTCACCCCTCCACTTT. This encodes CASSTDRFSPLHF.

This clone was counted between two and nine times. The rearrangement joins TRBV7-6 to TRBJ2-7; D is perhaps TRBD1 (5 bases). Trimming pared 0 bases from V and 2 bases from J, leaving 8 bases between. The CDR3 has 14 amino acids. Germline V lookup: CDR1 SGHVS, CDR2 FNYEAQ. The chain's CDR3 is CASSLAQGTYEQYF. The CDR3 nucleotides read TGTGCCAGCAGCTTAGCGCAGGGTACCTACGAGCAGTACTTC.

The chain has TRBV5-1 and TRBJ2-5, with 7 bases that match TRBD1. The trim removed 4 bases at V and 7 bases at J, leaving 10 bases unmatched. Germline lookup yields CDR1 SGHRS and CDR2 YFSETQ. This CDR3 is 14 amino acids long. The chain's CDR3 is CASSTRDRDATQYF. DNA of the CDR3: TGCGCCAGCAGCACGAGAGACAGGGATGCGACCCAGTACTTC. Together with reference TRBV5-1 and TRBJ2-5, the CDR3 gives the full variable domain: KAGVTQTPRYLIKTRGQQVTLSCSPISGHRSVSWYQQTPGQGLQFLFEYFSETQRNKGNFPGRFSGRQFSNSRSEMNVSTLELGDSALYLCASSTRDRDATQYFGPGTRLLVL.

The V gene is TRBV5-1, the J gene TRBJ2-3, with 11 bases that match TRBD2. V lost 3 bases and J lost 2; bases outside the gene matches: 5. The CDR3 covers 16 residues. CDR1 is SGHRS and CDR2 is YFSETQ in the germline V gene. The CDR3 nucleotides read TGCGCCAGCAGCTGGCTAGCGGGGGGACCCACAGATACGCAGTATTTT. Translation: CASSWLAGGPTDTQYF.

This clone was detected once. The chain joins TRBV7-2 to TRBJ2-3; TRBD2 is a possible D gene (6 bases). CDR3 length equals 15 residues. Germline assignment: CDR1 SGHTA and CDR2 FQGNSA. The V gene lost 4 bases and the J gene lost 3 bases, with 14 bases spanning the gap. CDR3 sequence: CASSSPGLETDTQYF. In DNA, the CDR3 is TGTGCCAGCAGCTCGCCGGGACTGGAGACAGATACGCAGTATTTT.